This T cell receptor (beta chain) was recorded in a study of cytomegalovirus exposure and HLA in healthy donors. Findings and limits, study-wide: A later analysis appeared to link common viral pathogens to several of the most significant clusters. The authors confirmed in vitro that a few CMV-associated chains were specific for CMV antigens.

Germline CDR1 reads SGHTA; CDR2 reads FQGTGA. This CDR3 comprises 14 residues. Trimming at V came to 0 bases and at J to 4 bases, leaving 1 base not matched to a gene. PCR amplification relied on 60 Vbeta primers (plus 13 Jbeta primers). Profiling relied on immunoSEQ multiplex PCR, and the TCRdb table lists in-frame clones only, not all of them. In the table there are about 98,000 clones, roughly four fifths of which are singletons. This clone was detected once. Its target is unknown. The sample consisted of PBMCs. The clonotype comes from a female donor in good health and CMV-seropositive. V usage is TRBV7-3 and J usage is TRBJ2-7, with 9 bases fitting TRBD1. CDR3 coding DNA: TGTGCCAGCAGCTTAACGGGACAGGGTTACGAGCAGTACTTC. This encodes CASSLTGQGYEQYF.